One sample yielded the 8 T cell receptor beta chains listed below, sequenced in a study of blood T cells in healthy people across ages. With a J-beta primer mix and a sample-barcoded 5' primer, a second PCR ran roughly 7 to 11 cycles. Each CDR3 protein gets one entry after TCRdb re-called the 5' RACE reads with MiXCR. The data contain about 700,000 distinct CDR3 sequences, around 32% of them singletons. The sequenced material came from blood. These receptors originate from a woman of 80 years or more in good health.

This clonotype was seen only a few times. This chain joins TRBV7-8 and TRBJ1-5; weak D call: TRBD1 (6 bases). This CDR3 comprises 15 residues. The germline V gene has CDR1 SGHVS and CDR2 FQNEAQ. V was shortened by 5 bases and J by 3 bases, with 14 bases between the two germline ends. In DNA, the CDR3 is TGTGCCAGCAGCAAAGCGGACAGACTCAATCAGCCCCAGCATTTT. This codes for CASSKADRLNQPQHF.

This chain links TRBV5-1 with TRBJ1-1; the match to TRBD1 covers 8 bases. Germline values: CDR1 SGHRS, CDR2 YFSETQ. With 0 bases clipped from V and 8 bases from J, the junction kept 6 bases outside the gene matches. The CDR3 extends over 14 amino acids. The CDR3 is CASSLGTWDREAFF. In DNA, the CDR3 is TGCGCCAGCAGCTTGGGAACCTGGGACAGGGAAGCTTTCTTT. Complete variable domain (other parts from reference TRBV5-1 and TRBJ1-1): KAGVTQTPRYLIKTRGQQVTLSCSPISGHRSVSWYQQTPGQGLQFLFEYFSETQRNKGNFPGRFSGRQFSNSRSEMNVSTLELGDSALYLCASSLGTWDREAFFGQGTRLTVV.

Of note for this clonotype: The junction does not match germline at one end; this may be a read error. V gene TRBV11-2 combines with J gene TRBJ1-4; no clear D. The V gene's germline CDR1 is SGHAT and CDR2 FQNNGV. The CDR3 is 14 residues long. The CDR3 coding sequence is TGTGCCGGCAGCGCAACAGTCTCGGGGGAAAAACTGTTTTTT. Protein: CAGSATVSGEKLFF.

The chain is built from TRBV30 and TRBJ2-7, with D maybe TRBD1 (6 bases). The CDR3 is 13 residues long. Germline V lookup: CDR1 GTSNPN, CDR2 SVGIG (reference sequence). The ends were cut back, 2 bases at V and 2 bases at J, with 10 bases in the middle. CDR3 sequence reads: CAWSINRAYEQYF. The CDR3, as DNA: TGTGCCTGGAGTATCAACAGGGCCTACGAGCAGTACTTC.

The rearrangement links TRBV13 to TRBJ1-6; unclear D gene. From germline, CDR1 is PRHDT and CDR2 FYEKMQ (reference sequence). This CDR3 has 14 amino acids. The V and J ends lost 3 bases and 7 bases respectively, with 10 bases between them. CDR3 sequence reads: CASSLGRANSPLHF. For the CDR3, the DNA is TGTGCCAGCAGCTTGGGTAGGGCAAATTCACCCCTCCACTTT.

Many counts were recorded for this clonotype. The CDR3 DNA follows: TGTGCCAGCAGAGGACTAGGCACAGATACGCAGTATTTT. Residues: CASRGLGTDTQYF. This rearrangement joins TRBV6-1 to TRBJ2-3; 7 bases align to TRBD2. The CDR3 is 13 amino acids. The germline V gene encodes CDR1 MNHNS and CDR2 SASEGT. The V gene end was trimmed by 6 bases and the J gene end by 1 base; junction bases not matched to a gene: 1.

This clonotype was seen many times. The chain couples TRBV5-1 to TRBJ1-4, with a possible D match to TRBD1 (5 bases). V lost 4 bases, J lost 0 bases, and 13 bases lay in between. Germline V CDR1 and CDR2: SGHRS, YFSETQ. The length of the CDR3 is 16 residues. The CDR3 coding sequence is TGCGCCAGCAGCCGGGACGGAATTGCAACTAATGAAAAACTGTTTTTT. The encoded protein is CASSRDGIATNEKLFF.

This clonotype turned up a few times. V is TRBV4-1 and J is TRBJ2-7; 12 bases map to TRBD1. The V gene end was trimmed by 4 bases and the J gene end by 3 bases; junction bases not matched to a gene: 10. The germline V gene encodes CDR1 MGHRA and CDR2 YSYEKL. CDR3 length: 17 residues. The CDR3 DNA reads TGCGCCAGCAGCCTGCCGGGACAGGGGGCCAAGCACTACGAGCAGTACTTC. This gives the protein CASSLPGQGAKHYEQYF.